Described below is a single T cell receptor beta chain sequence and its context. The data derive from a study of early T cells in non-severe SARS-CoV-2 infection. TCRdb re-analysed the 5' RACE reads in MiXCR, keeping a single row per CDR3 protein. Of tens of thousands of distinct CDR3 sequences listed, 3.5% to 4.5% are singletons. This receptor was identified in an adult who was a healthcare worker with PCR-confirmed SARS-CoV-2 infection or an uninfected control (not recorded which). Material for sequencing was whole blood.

CDR3 sequence reads: CASSQQGRTEAFF. In DNA form, the CDR3 reads TGTGCCAGCAGCCAACAGGGGCGAACTGAAGCTTTCTTT. The chain couples TRBV3-1 to TRBJ1-1; tentative D call: TRBD1 (6 bases). Germline V gene lookup returns CDR1 LGHDT and CDR2 YNNKEL (reference sequence). The CDR3 runs 13 residues. The V and J ends lost 2 bases and 5 bases respectively, with 9 bases between them. Full variable domain (missing parts from reference TRBV3-1 and TRBJ1-1): DTAVSQTPKYLVTQMGNDKSIKCEQNLGHDTMYWYKQDSKKFLKIMFSYNNKELIINETVPNRFSPKSPDKAHLNLHINSLELGDSAVYFCASSQQGRTEAFFGQGTRLTVV.